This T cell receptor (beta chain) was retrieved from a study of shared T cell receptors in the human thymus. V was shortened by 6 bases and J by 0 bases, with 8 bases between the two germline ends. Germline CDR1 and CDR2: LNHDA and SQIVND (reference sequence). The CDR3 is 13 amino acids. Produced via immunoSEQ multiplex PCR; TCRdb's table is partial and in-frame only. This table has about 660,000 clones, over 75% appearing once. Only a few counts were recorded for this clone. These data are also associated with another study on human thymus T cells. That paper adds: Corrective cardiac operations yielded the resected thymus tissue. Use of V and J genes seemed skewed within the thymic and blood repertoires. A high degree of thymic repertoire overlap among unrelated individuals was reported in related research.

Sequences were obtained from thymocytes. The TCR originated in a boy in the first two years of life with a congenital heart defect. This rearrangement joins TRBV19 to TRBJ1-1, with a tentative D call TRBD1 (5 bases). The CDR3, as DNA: TGTGCCAGTAGGACAGTTATGAACACTGAAGCTTTCTTT. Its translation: CASRTVMNTEAFF.